The T cell receptor beta chain under discussion was sequenced for a study of blood T cell repertoires in COVID-19. Study overall: In each case, the material was cDNA or gDNA derived from T cells, B-cell-depleted T cells, or PBMCs.

V was shortened by 4 bases and J by 3 bases, with 9 bases between the two germline ends. CDR1 LNHNV and CDR2 YYDKDF come from the germline V gene (reference sequence). CDR3 size: 14 residues. The assay was immunoSEQ multiplex PCR, and TCRdb's table has in-frame clones only and misses some. Of approximately 93,000 clones listed, approximately 87% were seen once; the top ten hold roughly 1.1%. The sequence was obtained from a human donor in a cohort sampled during active COVID-19. The chain uses TRBV15 and TRBJ1-4, with a possible D match to TRBD1 (6 bases). Sequencing was carried out using peripheral blood. The CDR3: CATSKTGSNEKLFF. The CDR3 bases are TGTGCCACCAGCAAAACAGGGTCTAATGAAAAACTGTTTTTT.